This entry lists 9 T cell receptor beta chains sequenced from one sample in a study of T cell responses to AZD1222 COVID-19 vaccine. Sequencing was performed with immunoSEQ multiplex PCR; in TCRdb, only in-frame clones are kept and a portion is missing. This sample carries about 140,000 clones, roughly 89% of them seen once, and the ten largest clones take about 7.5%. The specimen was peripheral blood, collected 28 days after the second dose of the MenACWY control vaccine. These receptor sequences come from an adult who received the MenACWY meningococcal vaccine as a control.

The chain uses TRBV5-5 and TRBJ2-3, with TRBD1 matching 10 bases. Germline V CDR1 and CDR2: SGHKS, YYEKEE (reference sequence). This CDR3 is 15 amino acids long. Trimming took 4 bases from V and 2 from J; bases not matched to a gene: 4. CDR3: CASSGTGANTDTQYF. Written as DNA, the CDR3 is TGTGCCAGCAGCGGGACAGGGGCGAACACAGATACGCAGTATTTT.

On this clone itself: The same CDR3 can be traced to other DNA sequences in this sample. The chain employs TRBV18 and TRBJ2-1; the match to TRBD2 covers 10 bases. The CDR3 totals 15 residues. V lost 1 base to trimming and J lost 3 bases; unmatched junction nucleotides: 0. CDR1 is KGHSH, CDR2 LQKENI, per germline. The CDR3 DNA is TGTGCCAGCTCACCACTAGCGGGGGGCTACAATGAGCAGTTCTTC. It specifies CASSPLAGGYNEQFF.

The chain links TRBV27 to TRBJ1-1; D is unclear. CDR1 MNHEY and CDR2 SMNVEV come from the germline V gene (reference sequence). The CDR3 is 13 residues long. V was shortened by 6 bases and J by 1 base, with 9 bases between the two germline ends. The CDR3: CASRQSQNTEAFF. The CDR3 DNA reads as TGTGCCAGCAGGCAGAGCCAGAACACTGAAGCTTTCTTT.

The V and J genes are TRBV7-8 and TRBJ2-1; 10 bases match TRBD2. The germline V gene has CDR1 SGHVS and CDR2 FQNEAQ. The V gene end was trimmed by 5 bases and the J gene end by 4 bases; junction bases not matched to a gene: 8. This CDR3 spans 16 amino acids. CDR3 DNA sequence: TGTGCCAGCAGCCCAAGCCCAGCGGGGGGGTACAATGAGCAGTTCTTC. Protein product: CASSPSPAGGYNEQFF. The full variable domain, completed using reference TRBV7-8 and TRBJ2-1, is GAGVSQSPRYKVAKRGQDVALRCDPISGHVSLFWYQQALGQGPEFLTYFQNEAQLDKSGLPSDRFFAERPEGSVSTLKIQRTQQEDSAVYLCASSPSPAGGYNEQFFGPGTRLTVL.

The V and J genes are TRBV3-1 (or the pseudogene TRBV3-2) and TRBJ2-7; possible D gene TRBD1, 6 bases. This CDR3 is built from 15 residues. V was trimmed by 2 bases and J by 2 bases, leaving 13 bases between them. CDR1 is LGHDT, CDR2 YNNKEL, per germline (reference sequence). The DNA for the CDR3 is TGTGCCAGCAGCCAACAAGACAGGCAAACCTACGAGCAGTACTTC. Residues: CASSQQDRQTYEQYF.

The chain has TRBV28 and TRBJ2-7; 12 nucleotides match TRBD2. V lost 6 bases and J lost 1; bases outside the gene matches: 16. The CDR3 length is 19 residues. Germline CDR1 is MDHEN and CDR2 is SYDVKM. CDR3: CASRPSVGLAGGFSYEQYF. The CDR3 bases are TGTGCCAGCAGACCCTCGGTGGGGCTAGCGGGAGGGTTTTCCTACGAGCAGTACTTC.

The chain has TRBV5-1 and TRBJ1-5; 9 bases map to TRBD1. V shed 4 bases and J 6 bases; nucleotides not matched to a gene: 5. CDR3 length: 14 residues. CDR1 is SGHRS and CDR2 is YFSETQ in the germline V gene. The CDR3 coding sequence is TGCGCCAGCAGCCCTACAGGGGGCAGTCAGCCCCAGCATTTT. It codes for CASSPTGGSQPQHF.

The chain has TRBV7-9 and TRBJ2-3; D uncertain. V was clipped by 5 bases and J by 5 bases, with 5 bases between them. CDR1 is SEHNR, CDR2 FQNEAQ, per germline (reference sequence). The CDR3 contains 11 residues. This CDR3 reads CASSPLDTQYF. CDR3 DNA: TGTGCCAGCAGCCCTTTAGATACGCAGTATTTT.

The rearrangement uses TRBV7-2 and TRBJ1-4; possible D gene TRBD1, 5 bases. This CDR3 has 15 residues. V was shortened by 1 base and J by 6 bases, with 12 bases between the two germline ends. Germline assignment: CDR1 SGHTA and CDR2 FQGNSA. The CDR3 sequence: CASSLVAGGDEKLFF. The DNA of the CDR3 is TGTGCCAGCAGCTTAGTTGCTGGGGGAGATGAAAAACTGTTTTTT.